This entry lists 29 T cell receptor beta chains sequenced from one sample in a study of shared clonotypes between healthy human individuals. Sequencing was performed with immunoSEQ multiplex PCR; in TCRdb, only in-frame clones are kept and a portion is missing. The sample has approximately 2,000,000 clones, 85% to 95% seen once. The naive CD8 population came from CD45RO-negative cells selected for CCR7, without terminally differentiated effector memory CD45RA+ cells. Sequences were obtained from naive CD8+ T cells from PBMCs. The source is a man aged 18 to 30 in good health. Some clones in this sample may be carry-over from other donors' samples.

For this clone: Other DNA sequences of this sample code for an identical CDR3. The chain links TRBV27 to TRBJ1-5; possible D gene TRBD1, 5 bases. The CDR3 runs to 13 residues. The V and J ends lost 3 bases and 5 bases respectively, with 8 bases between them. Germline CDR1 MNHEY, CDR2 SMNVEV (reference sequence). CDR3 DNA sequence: TGTGCCAGCAGTTTGTCAGGGTATCAGCCCCAGCATTTT. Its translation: CASSLSGYQPQHF.

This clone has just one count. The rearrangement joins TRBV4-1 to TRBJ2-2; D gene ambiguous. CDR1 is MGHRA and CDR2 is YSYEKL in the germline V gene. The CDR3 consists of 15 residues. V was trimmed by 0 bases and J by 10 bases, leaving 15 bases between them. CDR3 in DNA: TGCGCCAGCAGCCAAGACTTAACGCACTACGAGGAGCTGTTTTTT. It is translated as CASSQDLTHYEELFF.

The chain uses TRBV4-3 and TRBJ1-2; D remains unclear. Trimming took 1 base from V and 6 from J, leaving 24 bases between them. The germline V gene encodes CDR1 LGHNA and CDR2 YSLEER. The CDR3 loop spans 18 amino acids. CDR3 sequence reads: CASSQVGFTDAPDDGYTF. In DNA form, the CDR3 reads TGCGCCAGCAGCCAAGTTGGGTTTACCGATGCACCGGACGATGGCTACACCTTC.

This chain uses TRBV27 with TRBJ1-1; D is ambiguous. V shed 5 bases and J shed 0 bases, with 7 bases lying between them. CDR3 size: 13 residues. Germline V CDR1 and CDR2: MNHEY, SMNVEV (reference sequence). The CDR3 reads CASSRIVNTEAFF. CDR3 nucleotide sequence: TGTGCCAGCAGTCGAATCGTGAACACTGAAGCTTTCTTT.

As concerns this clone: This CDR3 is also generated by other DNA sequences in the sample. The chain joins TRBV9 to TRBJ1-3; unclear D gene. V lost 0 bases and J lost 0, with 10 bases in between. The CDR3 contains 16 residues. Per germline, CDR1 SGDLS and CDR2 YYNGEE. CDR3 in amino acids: CASSVVEGGSGNTIYF. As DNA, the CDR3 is TGTGCCAGCAGCGTAGTTGAAGGAGGCTCTGGAAACACCATATATTTT.

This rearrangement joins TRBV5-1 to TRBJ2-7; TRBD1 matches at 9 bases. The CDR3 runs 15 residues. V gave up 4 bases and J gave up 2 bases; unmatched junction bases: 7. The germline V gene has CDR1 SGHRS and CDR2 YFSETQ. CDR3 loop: CASSDPGTGTYEQYF. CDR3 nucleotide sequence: TGCGCCAGCAGCGACCCCGGGACAGGGACCTACGAGCAGTACTTC. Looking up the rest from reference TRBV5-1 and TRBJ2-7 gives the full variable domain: KAGVTQTPRYLIKTRGQQVTLSCSPISGHRSVSWYQQTPGQGLQFLFEYFSETQRNKGNFPGRFSGRQFSNSRSEMNVSTLELGDSALYLCASSDPGTGTYEQYFGPGTRLTVT.

CDR3 loop: CASSPRGTINYEQYF. Written as DNA, the CDR3 is TGTGCCAGCAGCCCCAGGGGGACTATTAACTACGAGCAGTACTTC. The chain employs TRBV25-1 and TRBJ2-7; TRBD1 or TRBD2 may be the D gene (7 bases each). From germline, CDR1 is MGHDK and CDR2 SYGVNS. The CDR3 runs 15 residues. V was shortened by 6 bases and J by 3 bases, with 18 bases between the two germline ends.

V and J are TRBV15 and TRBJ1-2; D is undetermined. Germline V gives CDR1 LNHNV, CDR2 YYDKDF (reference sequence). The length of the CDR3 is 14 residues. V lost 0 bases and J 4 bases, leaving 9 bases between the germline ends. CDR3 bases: TGTGCCACCAGCAGAGAGGAACGGTCCTATGGCTACACCTTC. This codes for CATSREERSYGYTF.

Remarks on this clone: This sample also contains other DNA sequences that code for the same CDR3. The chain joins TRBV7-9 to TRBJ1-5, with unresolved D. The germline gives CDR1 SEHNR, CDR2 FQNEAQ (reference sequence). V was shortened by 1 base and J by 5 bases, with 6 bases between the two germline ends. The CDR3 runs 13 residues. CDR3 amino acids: CASSLGSYQPQHF. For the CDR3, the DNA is TGTGCCAGCAGCTTAGGGAGCTATCAGCCCCAGCATTTT.

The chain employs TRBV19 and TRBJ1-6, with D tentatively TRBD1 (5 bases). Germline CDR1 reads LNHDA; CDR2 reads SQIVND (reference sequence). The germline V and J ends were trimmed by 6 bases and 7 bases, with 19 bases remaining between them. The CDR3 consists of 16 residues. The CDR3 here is CASSSRGHLGNSPLHF. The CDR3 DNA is TGTGCCAGTAGCTCGAGAGGACATTTAGGAAATTCACCCCTCCACTTT.

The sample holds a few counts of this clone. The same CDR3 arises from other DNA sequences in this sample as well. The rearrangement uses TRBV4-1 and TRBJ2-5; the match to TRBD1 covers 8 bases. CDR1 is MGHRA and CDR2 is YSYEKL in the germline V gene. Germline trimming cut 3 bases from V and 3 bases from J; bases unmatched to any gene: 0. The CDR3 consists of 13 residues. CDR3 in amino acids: CASSQDREETQYF. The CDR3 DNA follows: TGCGCCAGCAGCCAGGACAGGGAAGAGACCCAGTACTTC.

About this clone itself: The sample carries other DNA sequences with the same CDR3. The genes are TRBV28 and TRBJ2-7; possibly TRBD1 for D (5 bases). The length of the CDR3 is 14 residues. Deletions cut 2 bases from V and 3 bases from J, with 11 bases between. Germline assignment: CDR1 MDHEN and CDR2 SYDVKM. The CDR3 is CASSLRGGYYEQYF. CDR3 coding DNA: TGTGCCAGCAGTTTAAGGGGTGGGTACTACGAGCAGTACTTC.

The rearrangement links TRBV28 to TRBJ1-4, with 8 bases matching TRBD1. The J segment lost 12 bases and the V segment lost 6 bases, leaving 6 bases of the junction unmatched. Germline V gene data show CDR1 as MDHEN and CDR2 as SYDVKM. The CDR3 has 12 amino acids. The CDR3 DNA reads TGTGCCAGCAGCACGCGGACAGGGCAACTGTTTTTT. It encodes CASSTRTGQLFF.

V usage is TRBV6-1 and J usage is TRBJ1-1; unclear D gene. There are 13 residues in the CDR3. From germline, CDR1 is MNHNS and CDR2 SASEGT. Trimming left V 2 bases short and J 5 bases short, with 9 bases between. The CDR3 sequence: CASSENVITEAFF. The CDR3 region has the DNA TGTGCCAGCAGTGAAAACGTAATTACTGAAGCTTTCTTT.

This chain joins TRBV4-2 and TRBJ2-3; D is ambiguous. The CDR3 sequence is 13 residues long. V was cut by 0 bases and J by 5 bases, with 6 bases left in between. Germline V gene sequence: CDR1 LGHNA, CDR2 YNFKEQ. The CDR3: CASSQDRRDTQYF. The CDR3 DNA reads TGTGCCAGCAGCCAAGATAGGAGAGATACGCAGTATTTT.

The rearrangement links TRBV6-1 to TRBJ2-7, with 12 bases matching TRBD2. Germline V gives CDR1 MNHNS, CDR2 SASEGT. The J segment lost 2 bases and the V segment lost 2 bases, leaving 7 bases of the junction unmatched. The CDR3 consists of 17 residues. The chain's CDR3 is CASSETGTSGLTYEQYF. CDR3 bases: TGTGCCAGCAGTGAAACCGGGACTAGCGGGCTCACCTACGAGCAGTACTTC.

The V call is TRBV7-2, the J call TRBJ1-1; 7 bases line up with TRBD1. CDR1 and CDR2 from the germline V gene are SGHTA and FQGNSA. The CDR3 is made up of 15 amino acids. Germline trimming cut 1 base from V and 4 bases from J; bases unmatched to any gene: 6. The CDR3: CASSLVKTGPTEAFF. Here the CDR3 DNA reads TGTGCCAGCAGCTTAGTCAAGACAGGGCCCACTGAAGCTTTCTTT.

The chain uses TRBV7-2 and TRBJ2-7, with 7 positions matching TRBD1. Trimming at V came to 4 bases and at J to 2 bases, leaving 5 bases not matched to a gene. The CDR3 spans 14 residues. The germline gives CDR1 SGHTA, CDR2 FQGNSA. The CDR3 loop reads CASSSWDSPYEQYF. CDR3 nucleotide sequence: TGTGCCAGCAGCTCTTGGGACAGTCCCTACGAGCAGTACTTC.

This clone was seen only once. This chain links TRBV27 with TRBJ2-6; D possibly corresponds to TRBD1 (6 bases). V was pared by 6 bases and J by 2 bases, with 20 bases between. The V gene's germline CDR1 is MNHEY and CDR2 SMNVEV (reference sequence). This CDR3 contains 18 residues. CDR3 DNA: TGTGCCAGCAGCCCCAGGGGACCCTTGGGACCTGGGGCCAACGTCCTGACTTTC. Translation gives CASSPRGPLGPGANVLTF.

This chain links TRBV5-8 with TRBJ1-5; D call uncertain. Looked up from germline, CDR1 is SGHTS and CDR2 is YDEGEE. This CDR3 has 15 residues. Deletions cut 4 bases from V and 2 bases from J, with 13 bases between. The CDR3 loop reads CASSHKGWGNQPQHF. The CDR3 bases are TGTGCCAGCAGCCACAAGGGATGGGGCAATCAGCCCCAGCATTTT.

CDR3 in amino acids: CASSTQFDRGRIYEQYF. In nucleotides, the CDR3 is TGTGCCAGCAGTACACAATTCGACAGGGGGCGCATCTACGAGCAGTACTTC. V is TRBV27 and J is TRBJ2-7, with 10 nucleotides matching TRBD1. CDR1 and CDR2 from the germline V gene are MNHEY and SMNVEV (reference sequence). Trimming removed 5 bases from V and 3 bases from J; junction bases left unmatched: 13. The CDR3 covers 17 residues.

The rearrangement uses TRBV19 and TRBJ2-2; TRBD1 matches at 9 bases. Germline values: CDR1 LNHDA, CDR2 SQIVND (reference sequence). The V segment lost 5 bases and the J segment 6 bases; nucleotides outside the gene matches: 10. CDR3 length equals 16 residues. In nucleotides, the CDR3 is TGTGCCAGTAGTTTTCACCCTACAGGGGGCCCCGGGGAGCTGTTTTTT. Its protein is CASSFHPTGGPGELFF.

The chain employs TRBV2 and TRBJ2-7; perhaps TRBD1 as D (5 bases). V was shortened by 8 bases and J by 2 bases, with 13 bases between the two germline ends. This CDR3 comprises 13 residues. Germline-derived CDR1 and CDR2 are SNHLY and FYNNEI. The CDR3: CASGFGAPYEQYF. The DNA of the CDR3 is TGTGCCAGCGGGTTTGGGGCCCCCTACGAGCAGTACTTC.

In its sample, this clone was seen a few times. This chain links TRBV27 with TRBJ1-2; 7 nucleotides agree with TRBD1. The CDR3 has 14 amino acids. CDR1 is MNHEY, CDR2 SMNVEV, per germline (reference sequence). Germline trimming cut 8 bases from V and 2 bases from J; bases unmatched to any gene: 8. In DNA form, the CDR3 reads TGTGCCAGCGCACGGACAGGCTTGAACTATGGCTACACCTTC. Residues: CASARTGLNYGYTF.

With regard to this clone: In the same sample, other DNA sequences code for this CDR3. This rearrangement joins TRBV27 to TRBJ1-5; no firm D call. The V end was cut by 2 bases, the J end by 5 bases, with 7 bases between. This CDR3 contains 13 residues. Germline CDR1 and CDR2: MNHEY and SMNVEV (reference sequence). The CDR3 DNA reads TGTGCCAGCAGTTTAACCAGGTATCAGCCCCAGCATTTT. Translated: CASSLTRYQPQHF.

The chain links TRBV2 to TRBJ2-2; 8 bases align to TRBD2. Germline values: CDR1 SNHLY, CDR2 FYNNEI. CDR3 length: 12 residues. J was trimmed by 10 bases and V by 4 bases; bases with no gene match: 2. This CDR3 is CASSVSGEELFF. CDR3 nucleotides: TGTGCCAGCAGTGTTAGCGGGGAGGAGCTGTTTTTT. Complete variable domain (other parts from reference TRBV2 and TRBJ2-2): EPEVTQTPSHQVTQMGQEVILRCVPISNHLYFYWYRQILGQKVEFLVSFYNNEISEKSEIFDDQFSVERPDGSNFTLKIRSTKLEDSAMYFCASSVSGEELFFGEGSRLTVL.

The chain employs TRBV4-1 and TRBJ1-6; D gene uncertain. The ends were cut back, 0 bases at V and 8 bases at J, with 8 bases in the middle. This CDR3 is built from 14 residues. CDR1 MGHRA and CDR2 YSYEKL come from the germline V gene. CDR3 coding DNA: TGCGCCAGCAGCCAAGATGTCGACGATTCACCCCTCCACTTT. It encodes CASSQDVDDSPLHF.

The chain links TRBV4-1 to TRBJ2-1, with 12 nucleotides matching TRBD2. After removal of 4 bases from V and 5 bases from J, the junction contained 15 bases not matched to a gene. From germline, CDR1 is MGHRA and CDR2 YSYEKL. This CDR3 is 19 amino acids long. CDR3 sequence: CASSPPGGASGRVNNEQFF. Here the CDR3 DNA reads TGCGCCAGCAGCCCCCCGGGGGGGGCTAGCGGGAGGGTAAACAATGAGCAGTTCTTC.

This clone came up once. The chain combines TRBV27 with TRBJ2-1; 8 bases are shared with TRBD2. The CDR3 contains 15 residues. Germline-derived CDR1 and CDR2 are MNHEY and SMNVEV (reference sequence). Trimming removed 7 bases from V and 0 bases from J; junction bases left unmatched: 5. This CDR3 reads CASTEAGVSYNEQFF. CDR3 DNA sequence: TGTGCCAGCACAGAAGCGGGGGTCTCCTACAATGAGCAGTTCTTC.